The source of this T cell receptor beta chain is a study of shared clonotypes between healthy human individuals. The V end was cut by 7 bases, the J end by 5 bases, with 14 bases between. CDR3 length: 13 residues. Germline lookup yields CDR1 SNHLY and CDR2 FYNNEI. TCRdb's table, derived via immunoSEQ multiplex PCR, lists solely in-frame clones and lacks some. The table records more than 450,000 clones, 75% to 85% of them present only once. Sample: PBMCs. This TCR came from a woman aged 35 to 49 in good health. Some clones in this sample may be carry-over from other donors' samples. The rearrangement links TRBV2 to TRBJ2-5, with D unclear. The CDR3 is CASTTPYSETQYF. The CDR3 region has the DNA TGTGCCAGCACTACACCGTATTCCGAGACCCAGTACTTC.